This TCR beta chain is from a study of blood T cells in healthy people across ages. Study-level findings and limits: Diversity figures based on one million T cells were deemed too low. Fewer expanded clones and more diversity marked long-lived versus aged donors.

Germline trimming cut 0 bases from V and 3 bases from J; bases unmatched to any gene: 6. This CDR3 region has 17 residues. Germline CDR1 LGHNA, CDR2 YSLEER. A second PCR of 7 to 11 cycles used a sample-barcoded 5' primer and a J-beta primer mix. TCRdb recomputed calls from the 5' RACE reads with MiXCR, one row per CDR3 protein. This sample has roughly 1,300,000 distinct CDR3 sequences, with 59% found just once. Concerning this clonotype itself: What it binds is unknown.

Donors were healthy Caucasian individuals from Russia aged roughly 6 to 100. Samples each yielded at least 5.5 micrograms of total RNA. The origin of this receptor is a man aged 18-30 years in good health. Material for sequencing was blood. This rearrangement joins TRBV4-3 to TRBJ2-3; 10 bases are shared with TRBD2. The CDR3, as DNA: TGCGCCAGCAGCCAAGATCCGTGGACTAGCGGTACAGATACGCAGTATTTT. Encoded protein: CASSQDPWTSGTDTQYF.